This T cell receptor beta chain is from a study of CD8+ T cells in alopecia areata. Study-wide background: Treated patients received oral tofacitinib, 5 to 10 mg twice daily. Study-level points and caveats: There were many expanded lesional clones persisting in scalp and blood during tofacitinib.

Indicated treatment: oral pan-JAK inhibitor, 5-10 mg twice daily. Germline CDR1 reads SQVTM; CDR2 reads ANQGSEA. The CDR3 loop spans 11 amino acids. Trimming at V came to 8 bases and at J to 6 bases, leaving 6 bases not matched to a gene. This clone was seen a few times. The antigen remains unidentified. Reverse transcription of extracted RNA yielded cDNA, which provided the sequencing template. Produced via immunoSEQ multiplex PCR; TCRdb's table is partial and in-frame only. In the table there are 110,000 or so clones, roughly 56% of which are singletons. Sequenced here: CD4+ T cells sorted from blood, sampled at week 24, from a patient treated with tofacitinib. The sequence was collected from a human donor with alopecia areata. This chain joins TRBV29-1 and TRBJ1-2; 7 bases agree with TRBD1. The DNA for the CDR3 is TGCAGCTCAAGACAGGGAGATGGCTACACCTTC. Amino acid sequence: CSSRQGDGYTF.